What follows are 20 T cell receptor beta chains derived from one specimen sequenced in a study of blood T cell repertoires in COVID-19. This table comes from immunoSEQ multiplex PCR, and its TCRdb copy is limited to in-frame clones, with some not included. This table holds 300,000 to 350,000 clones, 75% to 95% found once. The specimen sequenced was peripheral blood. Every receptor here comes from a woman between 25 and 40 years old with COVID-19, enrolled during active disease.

Here the CDR3 reads CATTWGGYEQYF. CDR3 bases: TGTGCCACCACCTGGGGGGGCTACGAGCAGTACTTC. The genes are TRBV24-1 and TRBJ2-7, with 7 nucleotides matching TRBD2. The V and J ends lost 8 bases and 3 bases, in that order; junction bases with no gene match: 3. This CDR3 contains 12 residues. Germline V gene sequence: CDR1 KGHDR, CDR2 SFDVKD.

The chain's CDR3 is CASSLSWTVSYNEQFF. Written as DNA, the CDR3 is TGTGCCAGCAGTTTATCATGGACTGTGTCCTACAATGAGCAGTTCTTC. The chain is built from TRBV27 and TRBJ2-1, with D possibly being TRBD2 (5 bases). CDR3 length: 16 residues. The germline CDR1 and CDR2 sequences are MNHEY and SMNVEV (reference sequence). V was cut by 0 bases and J by 1 base, with 10 bases left in between.

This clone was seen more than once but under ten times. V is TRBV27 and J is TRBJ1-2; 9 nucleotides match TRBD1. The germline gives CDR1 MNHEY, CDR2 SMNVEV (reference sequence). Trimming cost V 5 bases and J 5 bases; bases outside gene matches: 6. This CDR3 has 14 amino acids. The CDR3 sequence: CASSKDRGRYGYTF. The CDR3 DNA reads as TGTGCCAGCAGTAAAGACAGGGGGAGATATGGCTACACCTTC.

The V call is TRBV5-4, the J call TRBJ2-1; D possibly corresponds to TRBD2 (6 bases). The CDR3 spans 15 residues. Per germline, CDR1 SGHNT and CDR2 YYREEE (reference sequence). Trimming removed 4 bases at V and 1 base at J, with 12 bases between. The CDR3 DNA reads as TGTGCCAGCAGCAGATTCGCGGGGTCCTACAATGAGCAGTTCTTC. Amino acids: CASSRFAGSYNEQFF.

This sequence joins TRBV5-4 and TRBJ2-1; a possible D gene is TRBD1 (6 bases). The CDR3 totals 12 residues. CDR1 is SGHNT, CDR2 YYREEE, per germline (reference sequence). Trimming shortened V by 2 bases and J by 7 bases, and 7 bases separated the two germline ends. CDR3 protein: CASSLDRNEQFF. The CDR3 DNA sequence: TGTGCCAGCAGCTTAGACAGGAATGAGCAGTTCTTC. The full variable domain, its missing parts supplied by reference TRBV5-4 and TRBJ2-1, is ETGVTQSPTHLIKTRGQQVTLRCSSQSGHNTVSWYQQALGQGPQFIFQYYREEENGRGNFPPRFSGLQFPNYSSELNVNALELDDSALYLCASSLDRNEQFFGPGTRLTVL.

The CDR3 spells CASSMTTGFSYEQYF. In DNA form, the CDR3 reads TGTGCCAGTAGTATGACGACAGGCTTCTCCTACGAGCAGTACTTC. The chain links TRBV19 to TRBJ2-7; perhaps TRBD1 as D (6 bases). CDR1 and CDR2 from the germline V gene are LNHDA and SQIVND (reference sequence). This CDR3 spans 15 amino acids. The V end was cut by 3 bases, the J end by 0 bases, with 12 bases between.

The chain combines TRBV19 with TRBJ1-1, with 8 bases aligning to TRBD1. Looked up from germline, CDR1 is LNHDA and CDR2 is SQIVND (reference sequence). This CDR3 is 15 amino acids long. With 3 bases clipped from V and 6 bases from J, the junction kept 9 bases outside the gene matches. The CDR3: CASSISPTGVAEAFF. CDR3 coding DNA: TGTGCCAGTAGTATCTCCCCGACAGGGGTGGCTGAAGCTTTCTTT.

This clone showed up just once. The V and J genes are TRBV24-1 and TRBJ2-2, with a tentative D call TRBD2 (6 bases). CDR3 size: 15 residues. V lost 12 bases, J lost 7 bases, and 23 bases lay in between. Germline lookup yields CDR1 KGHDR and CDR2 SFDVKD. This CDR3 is CAVRRDARDHGELFF. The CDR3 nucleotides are TGTGCCGTCCGGAGGGACGCGAGGGACCACGGGGAGCTGTTTTTT.

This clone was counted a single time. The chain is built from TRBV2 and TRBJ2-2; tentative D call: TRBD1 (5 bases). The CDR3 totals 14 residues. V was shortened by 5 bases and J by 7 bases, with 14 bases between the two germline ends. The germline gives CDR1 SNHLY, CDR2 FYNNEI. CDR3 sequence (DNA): TGTGCCAGCAGTCTTACAGGTTTGCGCGGGGAGCTGTTTTTT. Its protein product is CASSLTGLRGELFF.

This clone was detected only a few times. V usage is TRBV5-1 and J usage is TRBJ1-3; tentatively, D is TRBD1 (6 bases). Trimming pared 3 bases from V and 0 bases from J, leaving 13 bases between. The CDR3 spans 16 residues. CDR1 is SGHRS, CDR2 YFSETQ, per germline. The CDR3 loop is CASSYYDRSSGNTIYF. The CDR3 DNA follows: TGCGCCAGCAGCTATTACGACAGGAGCTCTGGAAACACCATATATTTT.

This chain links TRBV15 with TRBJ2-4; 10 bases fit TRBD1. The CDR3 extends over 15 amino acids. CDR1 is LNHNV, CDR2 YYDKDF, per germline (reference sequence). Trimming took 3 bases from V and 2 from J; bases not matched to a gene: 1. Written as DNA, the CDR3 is TGTGCCACCAGCAGGGGACAGGGGACCAAAAACATTCAGTACTTC. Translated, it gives CATSRGQGTKNIQYF.

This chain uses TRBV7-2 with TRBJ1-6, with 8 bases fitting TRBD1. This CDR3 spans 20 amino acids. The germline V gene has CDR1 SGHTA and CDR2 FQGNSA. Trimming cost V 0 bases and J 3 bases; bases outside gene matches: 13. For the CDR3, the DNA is TGTGCCAGCAGCTTAGCCCCCAGGGGGCGCGTAATGTTCTATAATTCACCCCTCCACTTT. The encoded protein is CASSLAPRGRVMFYNSPLHF.

The CDR3 DNA sequence: TGTGCCAGCAGGGCCAACACTGAAGCTTTCTTT. Protein sequence: CASRANTEAFF. The rearrangement links TRBV25-1 to TRBJ1-1; D remains unclear. The germline V and J ends were trimmed by 6 bases and 2 bases, with 4 bases remaining between them. The CDR3 covers 11 residues. Germline lookup yields CDR1 MGHDK and CDR2 SYGVNS.

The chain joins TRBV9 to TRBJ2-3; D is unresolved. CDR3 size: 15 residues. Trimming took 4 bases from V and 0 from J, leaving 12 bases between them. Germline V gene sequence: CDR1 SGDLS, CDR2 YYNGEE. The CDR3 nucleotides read TGTGCCAGCAGCCCTTACATATCTAGCACAGATACGCAGTATTTT. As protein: CASSPYISSTDTQYF. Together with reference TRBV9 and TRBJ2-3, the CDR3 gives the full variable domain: DSGVTQTPKHLITATGQRVTLRCSPRSGDLSVYWYQQSLDQGLQFLIQYYNGEERAKGNILERFSAQQFPDLHSELNLSSLELGDSALYFCASSPYISSTDTQYFGPGTRLTVL.

CDR3 protein: CASISIGRTEAFF. The CDR3 DNA is TGTGCCAGCATAAGTATTGGGAGAACTGAAGCTTTCTTT. This rearrangement joins TRBV28 to TRBJ1-1; D ambiguous. The length of the CDR3 is 13 residues. CDR1 and CDR2 (germline): MDHEN, SYDVKM. V lost 7 bases and J 5 bases, leaving 14 bases between the germline ends.

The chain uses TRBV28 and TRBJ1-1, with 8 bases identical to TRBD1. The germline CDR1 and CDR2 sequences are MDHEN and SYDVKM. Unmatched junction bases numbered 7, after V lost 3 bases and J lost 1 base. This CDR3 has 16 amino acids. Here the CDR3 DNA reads TGTGCCAGCAGTTTGTTGCCGGGACAGGCGAACACTGAAGCTTTCTTT. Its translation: CASSLLPGQANTEAFF.

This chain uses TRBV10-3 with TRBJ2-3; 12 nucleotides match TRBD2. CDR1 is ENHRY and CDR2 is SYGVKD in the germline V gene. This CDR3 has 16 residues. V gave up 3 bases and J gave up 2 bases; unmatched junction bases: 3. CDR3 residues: CAISDGLAGTTDTQYF. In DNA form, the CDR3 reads TGTGCCATCAGTGATGGACTAGCGGGGACCACAGATACGCAGTATTTT.

CDR3 sequence (DNA): TGTGCCAGCAGCGTAGGACAGGGGAGAACCGACTACACCTTC. Its protein is CASSVGQGRTDYTF. V and J are TRBV6-2 or TRBV6-3 and TRBJ1-2; 9 bases match TRBD1. Germline V lookup: CDR1 MNHEY, CDR2 SVGEGT. CDR3 length: 14 residues. V gave up 6 bases and J gave up 10 bases; unmatched junction bases: 12.

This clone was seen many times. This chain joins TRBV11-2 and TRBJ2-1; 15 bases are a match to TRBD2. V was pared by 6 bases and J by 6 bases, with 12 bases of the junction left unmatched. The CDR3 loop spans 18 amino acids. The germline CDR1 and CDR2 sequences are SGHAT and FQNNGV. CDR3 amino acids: CASSPGTSGRLKANEQFF. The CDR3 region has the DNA TGTGCCAGCAGTCCCGGGACTAGCGGGAGGCTGAAGGCCAATGAGCAGTTCTTC. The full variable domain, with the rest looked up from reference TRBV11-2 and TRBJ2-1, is EAGVAQSPRYKIIEKRQSVAFWCNPISGHATLYWYQQILGQGPKLLIQFQNNGVVDDSQLPKDRFSAERLKGVDSTLKIQPAKLEDSAVYLCASSPGTSGRLKANEQFFGPGTRLTVL.

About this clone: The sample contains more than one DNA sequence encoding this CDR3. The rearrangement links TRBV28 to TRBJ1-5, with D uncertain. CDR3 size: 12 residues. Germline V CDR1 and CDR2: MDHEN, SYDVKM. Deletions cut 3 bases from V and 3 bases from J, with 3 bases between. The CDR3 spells CASSFLNQPQHF. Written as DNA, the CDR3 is TGTGCCAGCAGTTTTCTCAATCAGCCCCAGCATTTT.